The subject of this entry is one T cell receptor (beta chain). No antigen is known for it. Additional DNA sequences in this sample encode the identical CDR3. It was with 60 Vbeta and 13 Jbeta primers that the PCR ran. Profiled with immunoSEQ multiplex PCR; TCRdb holds only in-frame clones, not every one. Seen in this sample are roughly 190,000 clones; the ten most common clones hold 5.5% to 7.5%. The data stem from a study of cytomegalovirus exposure and HLA in healthy donors. Whole-study results and caveats: Trimming of TCR beta V- and J-genes showed a link, identified in a later analysis, to a missense DCLRE1C variant. An analysis done earlier found most TCR beta V segments productive about 87% or about 30% of the time. Serostatus for CMV was the only available immune exposure information.

Trimming shortened V by 1 base and J by 9 bases, and 13 bases separated the two germline ends. The CDR3 runs to 15 residues. Germline V gene sequence: CDR1 MGHDK, CDR2 SYGVNS. The sequenced material came from PBMCs. This clonotype originated in a man aged 25-45 years in good health and CMV-seronegative. The chain recombines TRBV25-1 with TRBJ1-6; TRBD1 might be the D (5 bases). CDR3 region: CASSELDKVGSPLHF. The CDR3, as DNA: TGTGCCAGCAGTGAATTGGACAAGGTGGGTTCACCCCTCCACTTT.